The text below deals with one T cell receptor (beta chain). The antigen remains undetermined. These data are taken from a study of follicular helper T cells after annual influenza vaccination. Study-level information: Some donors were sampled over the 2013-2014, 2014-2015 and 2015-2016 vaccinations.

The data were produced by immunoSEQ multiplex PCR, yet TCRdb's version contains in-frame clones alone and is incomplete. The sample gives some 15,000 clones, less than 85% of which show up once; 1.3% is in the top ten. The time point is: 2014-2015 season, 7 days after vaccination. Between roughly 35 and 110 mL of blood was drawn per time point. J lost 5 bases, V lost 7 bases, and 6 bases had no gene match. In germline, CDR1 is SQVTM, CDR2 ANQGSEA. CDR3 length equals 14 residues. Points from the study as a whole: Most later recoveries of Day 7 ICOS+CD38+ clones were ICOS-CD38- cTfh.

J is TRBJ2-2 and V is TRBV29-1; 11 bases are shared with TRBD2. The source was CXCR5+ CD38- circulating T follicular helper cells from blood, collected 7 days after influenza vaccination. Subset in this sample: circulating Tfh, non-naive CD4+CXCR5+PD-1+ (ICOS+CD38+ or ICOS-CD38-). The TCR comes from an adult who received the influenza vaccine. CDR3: CSAYRTSGTGELFF. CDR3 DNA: TGCAGCGCATATAGGACTAGCGGGACCGGGGAGCTGTTTTTT.